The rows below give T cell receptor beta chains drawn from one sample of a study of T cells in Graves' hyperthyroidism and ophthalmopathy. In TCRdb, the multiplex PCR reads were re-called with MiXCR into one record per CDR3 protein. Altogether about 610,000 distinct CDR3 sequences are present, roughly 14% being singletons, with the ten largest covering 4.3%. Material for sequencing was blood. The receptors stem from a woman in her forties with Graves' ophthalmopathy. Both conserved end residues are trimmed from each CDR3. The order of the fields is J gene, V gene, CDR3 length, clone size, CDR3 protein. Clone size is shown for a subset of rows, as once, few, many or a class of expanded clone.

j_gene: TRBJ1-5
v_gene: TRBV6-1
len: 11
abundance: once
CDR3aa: ASSDSPGSAQH

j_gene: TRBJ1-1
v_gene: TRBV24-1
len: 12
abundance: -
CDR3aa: ATSVGGMNTEAF

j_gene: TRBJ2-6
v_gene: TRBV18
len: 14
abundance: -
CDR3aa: ASSGQDFSGANVLT

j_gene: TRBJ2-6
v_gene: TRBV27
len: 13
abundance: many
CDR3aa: ASSLVAPGANVLT

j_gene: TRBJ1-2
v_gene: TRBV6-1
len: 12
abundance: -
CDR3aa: ASSVTQGGRGYT

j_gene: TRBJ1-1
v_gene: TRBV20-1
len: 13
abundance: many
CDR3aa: SARVHGGGNTEAF

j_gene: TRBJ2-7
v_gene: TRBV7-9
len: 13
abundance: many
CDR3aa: ASSLGLAGGNEQY

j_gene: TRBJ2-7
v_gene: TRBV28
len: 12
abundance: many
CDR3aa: ASMAGLAFYEQY

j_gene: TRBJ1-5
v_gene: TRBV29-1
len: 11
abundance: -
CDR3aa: SVGGYSNQPQH

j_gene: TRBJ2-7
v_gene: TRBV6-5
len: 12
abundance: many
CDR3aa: ASSYSGIVDEQY

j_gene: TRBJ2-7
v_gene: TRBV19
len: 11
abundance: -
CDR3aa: ASSNWYGNEQY

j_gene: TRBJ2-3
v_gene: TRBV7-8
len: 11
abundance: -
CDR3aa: ASSLVAPDTQY

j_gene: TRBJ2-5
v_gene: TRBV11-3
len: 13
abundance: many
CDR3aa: ASSLVAGIQETQY

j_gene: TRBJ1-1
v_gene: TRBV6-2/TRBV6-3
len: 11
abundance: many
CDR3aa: ASTPGSGTEAF

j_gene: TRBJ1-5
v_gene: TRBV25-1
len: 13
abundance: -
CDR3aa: ASSGGGTPGQPQH

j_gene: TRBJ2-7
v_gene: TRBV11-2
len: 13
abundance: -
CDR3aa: ASGPLRGRYYEQY

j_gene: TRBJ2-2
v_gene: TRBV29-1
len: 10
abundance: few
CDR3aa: SAHLNTGELF

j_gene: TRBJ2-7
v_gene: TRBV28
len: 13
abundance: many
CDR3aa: ASSSSELAGDEQY

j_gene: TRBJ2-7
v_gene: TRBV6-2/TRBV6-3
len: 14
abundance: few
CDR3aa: ASSSLPRERRGEQY

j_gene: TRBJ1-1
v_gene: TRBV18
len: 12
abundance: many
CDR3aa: ASSPRQGTAEAF

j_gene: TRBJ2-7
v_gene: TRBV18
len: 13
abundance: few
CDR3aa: ASSPRTGELYEQY

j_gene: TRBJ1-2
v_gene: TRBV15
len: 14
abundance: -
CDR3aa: ATSRGDQGRSNGYT

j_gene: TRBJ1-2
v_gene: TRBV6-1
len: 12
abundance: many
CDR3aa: ASSQEGANYGYT

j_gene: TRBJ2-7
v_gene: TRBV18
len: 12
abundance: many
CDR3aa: ASSPQDISYEQY

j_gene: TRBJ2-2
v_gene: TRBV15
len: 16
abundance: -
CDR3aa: ATSRDQLAGGGSGELF

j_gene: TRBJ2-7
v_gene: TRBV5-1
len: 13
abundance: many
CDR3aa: ASSTGSGMSYEQY

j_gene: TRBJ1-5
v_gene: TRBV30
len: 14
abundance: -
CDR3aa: AWSPGGGGGNQPQH

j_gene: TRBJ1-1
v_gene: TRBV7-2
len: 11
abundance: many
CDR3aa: ASSLDRRPGAF

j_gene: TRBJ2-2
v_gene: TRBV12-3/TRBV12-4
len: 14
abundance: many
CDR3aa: ASSSGTSGTPGELF

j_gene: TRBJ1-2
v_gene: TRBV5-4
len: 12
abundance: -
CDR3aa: SALLGGENYGYT

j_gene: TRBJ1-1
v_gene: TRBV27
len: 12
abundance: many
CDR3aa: ASSFLGTNTEAF

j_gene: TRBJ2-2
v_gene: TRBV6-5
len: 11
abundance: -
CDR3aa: ASTLLNTGELF

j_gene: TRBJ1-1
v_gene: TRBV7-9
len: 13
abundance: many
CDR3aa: ASSGIGQKNTEAF

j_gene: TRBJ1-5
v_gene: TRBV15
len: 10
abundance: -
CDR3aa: ATSRPNQPQH

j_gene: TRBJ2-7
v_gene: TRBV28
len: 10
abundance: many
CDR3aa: ASQGSLYEQY

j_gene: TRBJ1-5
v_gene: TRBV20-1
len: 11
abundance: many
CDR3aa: SASRGLGQPQH

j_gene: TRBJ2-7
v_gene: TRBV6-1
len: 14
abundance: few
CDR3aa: ASSPDSNWNPGEQY

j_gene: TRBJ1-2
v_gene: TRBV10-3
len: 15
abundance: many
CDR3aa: AISTPQADRATEGYT

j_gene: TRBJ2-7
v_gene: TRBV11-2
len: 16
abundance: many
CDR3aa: ASSLNRQGSGLAYEQY

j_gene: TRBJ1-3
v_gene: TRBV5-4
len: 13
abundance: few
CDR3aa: ASSLDGTAGNTIY

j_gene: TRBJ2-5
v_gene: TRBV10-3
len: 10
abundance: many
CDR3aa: ATAGGGETQY

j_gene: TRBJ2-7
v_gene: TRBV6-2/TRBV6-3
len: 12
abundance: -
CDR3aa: ASTTPGLNYEQY

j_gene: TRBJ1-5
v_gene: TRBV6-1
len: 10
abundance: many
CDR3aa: ASSTGAQPQH